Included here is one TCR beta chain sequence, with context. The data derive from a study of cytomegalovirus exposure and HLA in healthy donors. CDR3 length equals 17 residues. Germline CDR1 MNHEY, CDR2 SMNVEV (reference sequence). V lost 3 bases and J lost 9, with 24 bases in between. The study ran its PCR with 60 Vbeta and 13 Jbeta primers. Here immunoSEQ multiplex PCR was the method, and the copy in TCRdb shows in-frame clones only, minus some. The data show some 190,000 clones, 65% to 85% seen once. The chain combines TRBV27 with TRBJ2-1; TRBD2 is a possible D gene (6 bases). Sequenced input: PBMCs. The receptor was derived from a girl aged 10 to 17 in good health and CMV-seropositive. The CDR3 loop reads CASSFLIPRESSSEQFF. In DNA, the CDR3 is TGTGCCAGCAGTTTTCTTATCCCTCGGGAGAGTAGTAGTGAGCAGTTCTTC.